This TCR beta chain is from a study of human T cells and chemical hapten exposure. CDR3 size: 14 residues. Germline V gene data show CDR1 as MDHEN and CDR2 as SYDVKM. Unmatched junction bases numbered 3, after V lost 5 bases and J lost 2 bases. Per the original data handling: There were a median of around 100,000 TCRs per sample, with a range from about 23,224 to 690,600. TCRdb analysed the RACE reads with MiXCR anew, one entry per CDR3 protein. The V and J calls here are based on TCRdb, not the publication. The sample includes approximately 84,000 distinct CDR3 sequences, about a tenth of them seen just once. Documented time point: patch test 2, 6 weeks after DPC sensitization. Stated treatment: therapeutic diphenylcyclopropenone sensitization with weekly scalp DPC.

V gene TRBV28 combines with J gene TRBJ2-7; 10 bases fit TRBD1. This specimen consisted of whole blood, obtained in connection with sensitization to the hapten diphenylcyclopropenone (DPC). The clonotype was recovered from a woman aged 25 to 39 with alopecia areata. Some clones in this sample may be carry-over from other donors' samples. The CDR3 region is CASSPGTGAYEQYF. Written as DNA, the CDR3 is TGTGCCAGCAGTCCCGGGACAGGGGCCTACGAGCAGTACTTC. Combining the CDR3 with reference TRBV28 and TRBJ2-7 gives the whole variable domain DVKVTQSSRYLVKRTGEKVFLECVQDMDHENMFWYRQDPGLGLRLIYFSYDVKMKEKGDIPEGYSVSREKKERFSLILESASTNQTSMYLCASSPGTGAYEQYFGPGTRLTVT.